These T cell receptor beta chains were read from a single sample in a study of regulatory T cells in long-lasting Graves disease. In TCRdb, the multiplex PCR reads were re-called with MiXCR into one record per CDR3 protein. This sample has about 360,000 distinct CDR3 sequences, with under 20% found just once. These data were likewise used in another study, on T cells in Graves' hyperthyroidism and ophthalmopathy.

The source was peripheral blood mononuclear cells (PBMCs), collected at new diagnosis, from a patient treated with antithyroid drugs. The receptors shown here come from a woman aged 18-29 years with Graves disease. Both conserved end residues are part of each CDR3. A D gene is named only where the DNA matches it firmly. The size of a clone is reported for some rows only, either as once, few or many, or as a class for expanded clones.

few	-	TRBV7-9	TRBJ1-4	CASSKSRTGTVNEKLFF	TGTGCCAGCAGCAAGAGTAGGACCGGGACGGTGAATGAAAAACTGTTTTTT
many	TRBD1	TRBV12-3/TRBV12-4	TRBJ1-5	CASSLVGAGGRNQPQHF	TGTGCCAGCAGTTTAGTCGGGGCAGGGGGCCGGAATCAGCCCCAGCATTTT
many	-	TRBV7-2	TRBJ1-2	CASTPDGANYGYTF	TGTGCCAGCACCCCCGACGGAGCTAACTATGGCTACACCTTC
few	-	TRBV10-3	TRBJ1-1	CAISGRLLETEAFF	TGTGCCATCAGTGGAAGGCTTCTGGAGACTGAAGCTTTCTTT
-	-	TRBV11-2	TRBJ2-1	CASRSPQGSNEQFF	TGTGCCAGCAGATCACCCCAGGGGTCCAATGAGCAGTTCTTC
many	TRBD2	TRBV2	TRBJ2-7	CASIFLAGEGYEQYF	TGTGCCAGCATCTTCTTGGCGGGAGAAGGCTACGAGCAGTACTTC
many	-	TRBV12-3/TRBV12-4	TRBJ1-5	CASSLMGPQHF	TGTGCCAGCAGTTTGATGGGGCCCCAGCATTTT
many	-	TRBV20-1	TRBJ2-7	CSAPGTYEQYF	TGCAGCGCTCCAGGGACCTACGAGCAGTACTTC
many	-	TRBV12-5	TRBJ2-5	CASARGAQETQYF	TGTGCTAGTGCAAGGGGGGCCCAAGAGACCCAGTACTTC
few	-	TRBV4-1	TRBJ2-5	CASSQVWGVGNQETQYF	TGCGCCAGCAGCCAAGTTTGGGGGGTGGGAAACCAAGAGACCCAGTACTTC
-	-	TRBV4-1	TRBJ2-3	CASSRSLGVGTDTQYF	TGCGCCAGCAGCCGAAGTCTGGGAGTTGGGACAGATACGCAGTATTTT
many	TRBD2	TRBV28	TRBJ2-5	CASSFGRWSGGTQETQYF	TGTGCCAGCAGTTTCGGCAGGTGGAGCGGGGGGACCCAAGAGACCCAGTACTTC
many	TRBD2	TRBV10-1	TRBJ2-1	CASSESASGSSEQFF	TGCGCCAGCAGTGAGTCGGCTAGCGGGAGTTCTGAGCAGTTCTTC
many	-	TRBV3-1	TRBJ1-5	CASSQFGVNQPQHF	TGTGCCAGCAGCCAATTCGGAGTAAATCAGCCCCAGCATTTT
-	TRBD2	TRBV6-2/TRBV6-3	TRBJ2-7	CASSGPGTSGISGAYEQYF	TGTGCCAGCAGTGGCCCCGGGACTAGCGGGATTTCAGGGGCCTACGAGCAGTACTTC
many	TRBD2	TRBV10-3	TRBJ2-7	CAISPGTNNYEQYF	TGTGCCATCAGTCCCGGGACTAACAACTACGAGCAGTACTTC
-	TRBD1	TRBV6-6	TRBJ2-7	CASSYSTGTGAHEQYF	TGTGCCAGCAGTTACTCGACCGGGACAGGGGCCCACGAGCAGTACTTC
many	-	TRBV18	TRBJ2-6	CASSPPSGSGANVLTF	TGTGCCAGCTCACCACCAAGCGGGTCTGGGGCCAACGTCCTGACTTTC
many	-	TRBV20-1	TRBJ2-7	CSGRGGYEQYF	TGCAGTGGAAGAGGGGGCTACGAGCAGTACTTC
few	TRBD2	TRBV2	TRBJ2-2	CASSETREGTGELFF	TGTGCCAGCAGTGAGACCCGGGAGGGCACCGGGGAGCTGTTTTTT
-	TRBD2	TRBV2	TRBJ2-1	CASSMGLASNEQFF	TGTGCCAGCAGTATGGGACTAGCGAGCAATGAGCAGTTCTTC
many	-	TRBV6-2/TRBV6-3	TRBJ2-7	CASSYRAGDEQYF	TGTGCCAGCAGTTACAGGGCAGGGGACGAGCAGTACTTC
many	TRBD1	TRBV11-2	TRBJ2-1	CASNPGGRRDEQFF	TGTGCCAGCAACCCAGGGGGTAGGCGGGATGAGCAGTTCTTC
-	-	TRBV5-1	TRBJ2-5	CASSRGGVQETRYF	TGCGCCAGCAGCCGAGGTGGGGTCCAAGAGACCCGGTACTTC
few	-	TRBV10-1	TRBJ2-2	CASSDPLANTGELFF	TGCGCCAGCAGTGACCCGCTAGCCAACACCGGGGAGCTGTTTTTT
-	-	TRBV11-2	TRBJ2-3	CASSFGFASSTDTQYF	TGTGCCAGCAGCTTCGGATTTGCGAGTAGCACAGATACGCAGTATTTT
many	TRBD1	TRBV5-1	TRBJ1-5	CASSLGDRGNNQPQHF	TGCGCCAGCAGCTTGGGGGACAGGGGAAACAATCAGCCCCAGCATTTT
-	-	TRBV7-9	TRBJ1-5	CASSIPGNRSQPQHF	TGTGCCAGCAGCATCCCCGGGAATAGGAGTCAGCCCCAGCATTTT
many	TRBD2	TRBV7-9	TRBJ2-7	CASSPGLAETYEQYF	TGTGCCAGCAGCCCTGGACTAGCGGAAACCTACGAGCAGTACTTC
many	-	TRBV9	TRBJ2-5	CASSAQGWETQYF	TGTGCCAGCAGCGCGCAGGGGTGGGAGACCCAGTACTTC
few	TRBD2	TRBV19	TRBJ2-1	CASSIWRGVGDEQFF	TGTGCCAGTAGTATATGGCGGGGGGTTGGAGATGAGCAGTTCTTC
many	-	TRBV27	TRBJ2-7	CASSGGAGVSSYEQYF	TGTGCCAGCAGTGGGGGAGCGGGCGTCAGCTCCTACGAGCAGTACTTC
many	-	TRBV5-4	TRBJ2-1	CASSLEAGDNEQFF	TGTGCCAGCAGCTTGGAAGCAGGGGACAATGAGCAGTTCTTC
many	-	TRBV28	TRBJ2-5	CASSSIGRETQYF	TGTGCCAGCAGTTCAATTGGCCGGGAGACCCAGTACTTC
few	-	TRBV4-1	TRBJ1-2	CASSQDGGRVPGYTF	TGCGCCAGCAGCCAAGATGGGGGCAGGGTCCCGGGCTACACCTTC
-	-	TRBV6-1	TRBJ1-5	CASSEYRERAVGGYQPQHF	TGTGCCAGCAGTGAATATCGGGAGAGGGCAGTTGGGGGGTATCAGCCCCAGCATTTT
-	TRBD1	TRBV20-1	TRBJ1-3	CSARDPPNRGLASGNTIYF	TGCAGTGCTAGAGACCCCCCCAACAGGGGTCTTGCCTCTGGAAACACCATATATTTT
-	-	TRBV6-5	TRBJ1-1	CASSSLTVIMNTEAFF	TGTGCCAGCAGTTCATTGACAGTCATCATGAACACTGAAGCTTTCTTT
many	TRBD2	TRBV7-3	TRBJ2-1	CASSPSGGGHEQFF	TGTGCCAGCAGCCCGAGCGGGGGGGGTCATGAGCAGTTCTTC
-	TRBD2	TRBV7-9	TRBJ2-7	CASSLGGTTDYEQYF	TGTGCCAGCAGCTTGGGGGGGACCACGGACTACGAGCAGTACTTC
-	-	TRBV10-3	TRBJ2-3	CAISESQRTLPDTQYF	TGTGCCATCAGTGAGAGCCAGCGGACCCTCCCAGATACGCAGTATTTT
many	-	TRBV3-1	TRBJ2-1	CASSQDLVSDEQFF	TGTGCCAGCAGCCAAGATCTCGTCAGCGATGAGCAGTTCTTC
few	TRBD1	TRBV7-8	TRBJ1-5	CASSLAPGQGGQPQHF	TGTGCCAGCAGCTTAGCGCCGGGACAGGGAGGTCAGCCCCAGCATTTT
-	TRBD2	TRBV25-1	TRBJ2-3	CASSRGLAGGEDTQYF	TGTGCCAGCAGTCGGGGACTAGCGGGGGGCGAAGATACGCAGTATTTT
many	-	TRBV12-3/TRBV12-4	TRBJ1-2	CASSLGQTYTF	TGTGCCAGCAGTTTAGGGCAGACCTACACCTTC
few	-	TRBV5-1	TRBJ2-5	CASSRGADQETQYF	TGCGCCAGCAGCCGCGGGGCCGACCAAGAGACCCAGTACTTC
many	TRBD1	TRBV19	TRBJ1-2	CASSRGQGDYGYTF	TGTGCCAGTAGTAGAGGACAGGGGGATTATGGCTACACCTTC
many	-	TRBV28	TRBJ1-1	CASSAPGRNTEAFF	TGTGCCAGCAGTGCACCCGGGCGGAACACTGAAGCTTTCTTT